This TCR beta chain is from a study of neoadjuvant anti-PD-1 for oral cavity cancer. The patients had HPV-negative, locally advanced oral cavity squamous cell carcinoma. Using immunoSEQ multiplex PCR, the repertoire was profiled, and TCRdb retains in-frame clones only, with some absent. The data contain around 15,000 clones, 67% of them singletons. J was trimmed by 0 bases and V by 3 bases; bases with no gene match: 12. The CDR3 extends over 20 amino acids. CDR1 is SGHRS and CDR2 is YFSETQ in the germline V gene. The chain uses TRBV5-1 and TRBJ2-2, with 12 nucleotides matching TRBD2. The sequences come from PBMCs, collected before nivolumab (anti-PD-1) treatment. The clonotype comes from a person aged 35-79 years with oral cavity squamous cell carcinoma. In DNA form, the CDR3 reads TGCGCCAGCAGCTGGAACCCCGGTGCTAGCGGGAGGGCGAACACCGGGGAGCTGTTTTTT. Amino acid sequence: CASSWNPGASGRANTGELFF.